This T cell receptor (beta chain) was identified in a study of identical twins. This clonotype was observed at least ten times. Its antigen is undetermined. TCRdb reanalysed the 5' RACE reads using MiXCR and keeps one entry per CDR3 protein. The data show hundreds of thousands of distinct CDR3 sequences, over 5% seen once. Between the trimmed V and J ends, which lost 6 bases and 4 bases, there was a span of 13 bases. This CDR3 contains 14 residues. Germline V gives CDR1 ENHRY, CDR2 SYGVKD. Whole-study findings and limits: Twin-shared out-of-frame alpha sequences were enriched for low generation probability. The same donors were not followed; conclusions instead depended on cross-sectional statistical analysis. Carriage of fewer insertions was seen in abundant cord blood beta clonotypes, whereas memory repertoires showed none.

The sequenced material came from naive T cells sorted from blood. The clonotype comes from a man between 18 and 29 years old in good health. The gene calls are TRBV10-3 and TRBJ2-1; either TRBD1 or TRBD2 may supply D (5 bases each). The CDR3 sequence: CAIRGLADYNEQFF. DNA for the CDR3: TGTGCCATCAGGGGGCTAGCAGATTACAATGAGCAGTTCTTC.